This T cell receptor beta chain was sequenced for a study of T cells in Graves' hyperthyroidism and ophthalmopathy. Orbital computed tomography and thyroid ultrasound, together with serum TRAb and thyroxine and clinical symptoms, were used for diagnoses. V dropped 5 bases and J dropped 6 bases, with 17 bases sitting between them. The V gene's germline CDR1 is MNHNS and CDR2 SASEGT. The CDR3 sequence is 16 residues long. Amplification of TCR beta CDR3 regions was performed using RNA transcripts as template. Using the HTBI primer set, a first-round RT-PCR was run on the TCR CDR3. MiXCR was run by TCRdb on the multiplex PCR reads, yielding one entry per CDR3 protein. This sample carries fewer than 650,000 distinct CDR3 sequences, around 14% of them seen once, and the ten largest clones take 6.5% to 9%.

The sample consisted of blood. This receptor was identified in a woman younger than 30 with Graves' ophthalmopathy. V and J are TRBV6-1 and TRBJ1-6, with D possibly TRBD1 on 5 matching bases. CDR3 sequence reads: CASSTARGGGNSPLHF. The CDR3 nucleotides read TGTGCCAGCAGTACGGCCCGGGGGGGGGGTAATTCACCCCTCCACTTT.